These 24 T cell receptor beta chains share one sample of origin, sequenced in a study of cytomegalovirus exposure and HLA in healthy donors. Amplification used 60 Vbeta primers and 13 Jbeta primers. Profiled with immunoSEQ multiplex PCR; TCRdb holds only in-frame clones, not every one. Of 100,000 to 150,000 clones listed, roughly 82% were seen once; the top ten hold roughly 12%. Input material: PBMCs. These receptors were collected from a woman aged 40 to 50 in good health and CMV-seropositive.

This chain joins TRBV5-1 and TRBJ2-3; 7 bases match TRBD2. The length of the CDR3 is 14 residues. Germline-derived CDR1 and CDR2 are SGHRS and YFSETQ. The trim removed 4 bases at V and 3 bases at J, leaving 5 bases unmatched. CDR3 sequence (DNA): TGCGCCAGCAGCCTCGGACTAGGAACAGATACGCAGTATTTT. Amino acid sequence: CASSLGLGTDTQYF. Based on the CDR3 plus reference TRBV5-1 and TRBJ2-3, the full variable domain is KAGVTQTPRYLIKTRGQQVTLSCSPISGHRSVSWYQQTPGQGLQFLFEYFSETQRNKGNFPGRFSGRQFSNSRSEMNVSTLELGDSALYLCASSLGLGTDTQYFGPGTRLTVL.

This rearrangement joins TRBV5-1 to TRBJ2-1; 9 bases agree with TRBD2. The V gene end was trimmed by 4 bases and the J gene end by 0 bases; junction bases not matched to a gene: 5. The germline gives CDR1 SGHRS, CDR2 YFSETQ. There are 16 residues in the CDR3. The CDR3 is CASSLELAGSYNEQFF. DNA for the CDR3: TGCGCCAGCAGCCTCGAACTAGCGGGCTCCTACAATGAGCAGTTCTTC.

This chain joins TRBV27 and TRBJ1-2, with a possible D match to TRBD1 (6 bases). Germline loops: CDR1 MNHEY, CDR2 SMNVEV (reference sequence). V lost 6 bases and J 0 bases, leaving 11 bases between the germline ends. The CDR3 covers 14 residues. CDR3 DNA sequence: TGTGCCAGCAGACGACAGGTCGCTAACTATGGCTACACCTTC. The encoded protein is CASRRQVANYGYTF.

The chain joins TRBV28 to TRBJ2-3, with 12 bases matching TRBD2. V trimming: 5 bases; J trimming: 1 base; junction bases outside the gene matches: 1. The CDR3 contains 15 residues. Germline-derived CDR1 and CDR2 are MDHEN and SYDVKM. CDR3 nucleotide sequence: TGTGCCAGCAGTCGGACTAGCGGGGGCACAGATACGCAGTATTTT. Protein: CASSRTSGGTDTQYF.

The V call is TRBV25-1, the J call TRBJ2-3, with TRBD1 as a possible D gene (6 bases). CDR3 length: 14 residues. From germline, CDR1 is MGHDK and CDR2 SYGVNS. Trimming shortened V by 1 base and J by 4 bases, and 9 bases separated the two germline ends. CDR3 DNA sequence: TGTGCCAGCAGTGAATCTGGGGGCGCAGATACGCAGTATTTT. Amino acid sequence: CASSESGGADTQYF.

The V call is TRBV30, the J call TRBJ1-2; 9 bases agree with TRBD1. V was pared by 0 bases and J by 8 bases, with 4 bases of the junction left unmatched. In germline, CDR1 is GTSNPN, CDR2 SVGIG (reference sequence). The CDR3 loop spans 13 amino acids. The CDR3 nucleotides are TGTGCCTGGAGTGTAAACAGGGGGCTCGGCTACACCTTC. Protein product: CAWSVNRGLGYTF.

The gene calls are TRBV9 and TRBJ2-2; 7 nucleotides agree with TRBD1. This CDR3 has 16 residues. CDR1 and CDR2 (germline): SGDLS, YYNGEE. Unmatched junction bases numbered 5, after V lost 3 bases and J lost 0 bases. In DNA form, the CDR3 reads TGTGCCAGCAGCGCTTGGACAGGAGCGAACACCGGGGAGCTGTTTTTT. Residues: CASSAWTGANTGELFF.

The chain employs TRBV27 and TRBJ2-7; 9 bases agree with TRBD1. The trim removed 6 bases at V and 7 bases at J, leaving 13 bases unmatched. The germline gives CDR1 MNHEY, CDR2 SMNVEV (reference sequence). The CDR3 totals 15 residues. CDR3 DNA: TGTGCCAGCAGACCGGGGGGACAGGGTGGGGGGGAGCAGTACTTC. Translation gives CASRPGGQGGGEQYF.

The V and J genes are TRBV28 and TRBJ2-4; D may be TRBD1 (5 bases). From germline, CDR1 is MDHEN and CDR2 SYDVKM. Trimming removed 6 bases from V and 3 bases from J, with 18 bases in between. The CDR3 loop spans 16 amino acids. In nucleotides, the CDR3 is TGTGCCAGCAGCCCTCAGGGCGTCGGGTTCAAAAACATTCAGTACTTC. Its translation: CASSPQGVGFKNIQYF.

The sample holds a few counts of this clone. The chain carries TRBV4-1 and TRBJ2-5; 7 bases are a match to TRBD2. This CDR3 spans 15 amino acids. The V segment lost 4 bases and the J segment 5 bases; nucleotides outside the gene matches: 10. Germline loops: CDR1 MGHRA, CDR2 YSYEKL. CDR3 coding DNA: TGCGCCAGCAGCCGCCTCGGGCTAGCGGAGGAGACCCAGTACTTC. It specifies CASSRLGLAEETQYF.

The chain has TRBV4-1 and TRBJ2-1, with TRBD2 matching over 11 bases. Per germline, CDR1 MGHRA and CDR2 YSYEKL. V dropped 1 base and J dropped 7; count of bases not matched to a gene: 9. The CDR3 runs 17 residues. In nucleotides, the CDR3 is TGCGCCAGCAGCCAAGCCCCCGGGCTAGCGGGAGGTAATGAGCAGTTCTTC. Residues: CASSQAPGLAGGNEQFF.

The chain is built from TRBV28 and TRBJ2-7; weak D call: TRBD1 (7 bases). CDR1 and CDR2 (germline): MDHEN, SYDVKM. The length of the CDR3 is 16 residues. The V end was cut by 1 base, the J end by 0 bases, with 13 bases between. The CDR3 reads CASSLFPGGSSYEQYF. The CDR3 region has the DNA TGTGCCAGCAGTTTATTCCCAGGGGGGAGCTCCTACGAGCAGTACTTC.

V usage is TRBV2 and J usage is TRBJ2-7; TRBD1 is a possible D gene (7 bases). CDR1 is SNHLY and CDR2 is FYNNEI in the germline V gene. Trimming stripped 7 bases from V and 4 bases from J, with 11 bases between. This CDR3 is built from 12 residues. The CDR3 DNA sequence: TGTGCCAGCATAGCAGGGGGGTACGAGCAGTACTTC. It translates to CASIAGGYEQYF.

This sequence joins TRBV30 and TRBJ2-1; D is possibly TRBD2 (5 bases). V was clipped by 0 bases and J by 0 bases, with 12 bases between them. This CDR3 has 16 amino acids. Per the germline V gene, CDR1 is GTSNPN and CDR2 is SVGIG (reference sequence). CDR3 in amino acids: CAWSVISGFSYNEQFF. The CDR3 DNA reads TGTGCCTGGAGTGTAATCTCGGGGTTCTCCTACAATGAGCAGTTCTTC. Looking up the rest from reference TRBV30 and TRBJ2-1 gives the full variable domain: SQTIHQWPATLVQPVGSPLSLECTVEGTSNPNLYWYRQAAGRGLQLLFYSVGIGQISSEVPQNLSASRPQDRQFILSSKKLLLSDSGFYLCAWSVISGFSYNEQFFGPGTRLTVL.

The gene calls are TRBV5-4 and TRBJ2-1; maybe TRBD1 (6 bases). The CDR3 is 17 residues long. CDR1 and CDR2 (germline): SGHNT, YYREEE (reference sequence). Between the trimmed V and J ends, which lost 3 bases and 0 bases, there was a span of 16 bases. The CDR3 reads CASSSQGLAVSYNEQFF. For the CDR3, the DNA is TGTGCCAGCAGCTCCCAGGGGCTAGCAGTCTCCTACAATGAGCAGTTCTTC.

V gene TRBV6-6 combines with J gene TRBJ1-3; 7 nucleotides agree with TRBD1. CDR1 is MNHNY, CDR2 SVGAGI, per germline (reference sequence). V dropped 7 bases and J dropped 0; count of bases not matched to a gene: 3. The CDR3 contains 14 residues. CDR3 sequence (DNA): TGTGCCAGCACCGACAGGGTCTCTGGAAACACCATATATTTT. This translates into CASTDRVSGNTIYF.

The chain couples TRBV4-1 to TRBJ2-3; no clear D gene. This CDR3 comprises 15 residues. Trimming took 0 bases from V and 0 from J, leaving 7 bases between them. The germline V gene has CDR1 MGHRA and CDR2 YSYEKL. The CDR3 is CASSQDIFSTDTQYF. CDR3 nucleotide sequence: TGCGCCAGCAGCCAAGATATCTTCAGCACAGATACGCAGTATTTT.

This sequence joins TRBV10-3 and TRBJ1-4; D call uncertain. The CDR3 has 12 residues. Trimming took off 3 bases at V and 6 bases at J, with 5 bases between the two ends. Germline V lookup: CDR1 ENHRY, CDR2 SYGVKD. This CDR3 reads CAISERDEKLFF. CDR3 nucleotide sequence: TGTGCCATCAGTGAAAGAGATGAAAAACTGTTTTTT.

In its sample, this clone was seen a few times. The chain has TRBV5-1 and TRBJ2-7; 8 bases are a match to TRBD2. J lost 0 bases, V lost 0 bases, and 2 bases had no gene match. There are 15 residues in the CDR3. Germline-derived CDR1 and CDR2 are SGHRS and YFSETQ. CDR3 bases: TGCGCCAGCAGCTTGGAACTAGCGGTCTCCTACGAGCAGTACTTC. It yields the protein CASSLELAVSYEQYF.

In DNA, the CDR3 is TGCGCCAGCAGCCAAGATAGCGGGACGGAGTACTATGGCTACACCTTC. It codes for CASSQDSGTEYYGYTF. V usage is TRBV4-1 and J usage is TRBJ1-2; TRBD1 is a possible D gene (5 bases). CDR3 length: 16 residues. CDR1 and CDR2 from the germline V gene are MGHRA and YSYEKL. The germline V and J ends were trimmed by 0 bases and 3 bases, with 14 bases remaining between them.

The rearrangement uses TRBV5-4 and TRBJ2-7; 7 nucleotides match TRBD2. V dropped 4 bases and J dropped 3; count of bases not matched to a gene: 7. The germline V gene encodes CDR1 SGHNT and CDR2 YYREEE (reference sequence). The CDR3 is 14 amino acids. The CDR3 DNA is TGTGCCAGCAGCCCGGCGGGGGTAGACTACGAGCAGTACTTC. Its protein is CASSPAGVDYEQYF. Variable domain in full (rest from reference TRBV5-4 and TRBJ2-7): ETGVTQSPTHLIKTRGQQVTLRCSSQSGHNTVSWYQQALGQGPQFIFQYYREEENGRGNFPPRFSGLQFPNYSSELNVNALELDDSALYLCASSPAGVDYEQYFGPGTRLTVT.

The V gene is TRBV5-1, the J gene TRBJ1-5, with 7 bases lining up with TRBD1. The CDR3 loop spans 16 amino acids. The V gene's germline CDR1 is SGHRS and CDR2 YFSETQ. V lost 4 bases, J lost 3 bases, and 10 bases stayed unmatched. This chain's CDR3 is CASSPGWGTDNQPQHF. The CDR3 DNA follows: TGCGCCAGCAGCCCTGGGTGGGGGACAGACAATCAGCCCCAGCATTTT.

The gene calls are TRBV7-9 and TRBJ2-1, with TRBD2 identical over 7 bases. Per the germline V gene, CDR1 is SEHNR and CDR2 is FQNEAQ (reference sequence). This CDR3 is built from 17 residues. With 6 bases clipped from V and 9 bases from J, the junction kept 20 bases outside the gene matches. CDR3 DNA: TGTGCCAGCAGTACCACAGAACGCCAGCGGGATGTTGGTGAGCAGTTCTTC. Its protein product is CASSTTERQRDVGEQFF.

In this sample, this clone turned up once. The chain couples TRBV10-1 to TRBJ2-2, with D unclear. The germline V and J ends were trimmed by 6 bases and 5 bases, with 7 bases remaining between them. From germline, CDR1 is WNHNN and CDR2 SYGVQD (reference sequence). CDR3 size: 12 residues. CDR3 amino acids: CASRARTGELFF. In DNA, the CDR3 is TGCGCCAGCAGGGCGAGGACCGGGGAGCTGTTTTTT.